The 17 T cell receptor beta chains listed next were all sequenced from one sample in a study of shared clonotypes between healthy human individuals. Sequencing was performed with immunoSEQ multiplex PCR; in TCRdb, only in-frame clones are kept and a portion is missing. The table lists 2.5 million or so clones, approximately 92% of them singletons. Material for sequencing was naive CD4+ T cells sorted from blood. The subset is: CD45RA+ positively selected. The receptor set was obtained from a man aged 18 to 35 in good health.

The rearrangement links TRBV30 to TRBJ2-5; D call uncertain. This CDR3 spans 13 amino acids. Looked up from germline, CDR1 is GTSNPN and CDR2 is SVGIG (reference sequence). The V gene lost 5 bases and the J gene lost 7 bases, with 17 bases spanning the gap. CDR3 protein: CAWHTGPQWTQYF. The DNA for the CDR3 is TGTGCCTGGCATACCGGACCCCAATGGACCCAGTACTTC.

The J gene is TRBJ2-7, the V gene TRBV11-3; maybe TRBD2 (6 bases). Per the germline V gene, CDR1 is SGHNT and CDR2 is YENEEA. The CDR3 totals 13 residues. V gave up 4 bases and J gave up 6 bases, with 13 bases separating them. The DNA of the CDR3 is TGTGCCAGCAGCTCGAAGGGCGGGGCCGAGCAGTACTTC. Translated: CASSSKGGAEQYF.

The CDR3: CASSYTGPTYHEQYF. The CDR3 DNA sequence: TGTGCCAGCAGTTACACGGGGCCCACCTACCACGAGCAGTACTTC. The V gene is TRBV6-5, the J gene TRBJ2-7; possibly TRBD1 or TRBD2 for D (5 bases each). The germline V gene encodes CDR1 MNHEY and CDR2 SVGAGI. Trimming removed 2 bases at V and 5 bases at J, with 16 bases between. This CDR3 spans 15 amino acids.

This clone showed up just once. The sample has other DNA sequences that encode this CDR3 too. DNA for the CDR3: TGTGCCAGCTCACCCCCTAACTCCTACGAGCAGTACTTC. As protein: CASSPPNSYEQYF. The rearrangement links TRBV18 to TRBJ2-7; D is undetermined. V was pared by 3 bases and J by 0 bases, with 6 bases between. This CDR3 has 13 residues. Germline V gene sequence: CDR1 KGHSH, CDR2 LQKENI.

The gene calls are TRBV7-6 and TRBJ1-5; 8 positions agree with TRBD1. The V gene end was trimmed by 6 bases and the J gene end by 4 bases; junction bases not matched to a gene: 8. This CDR3 is 15 amino acids long. Germline values: CDR1 SGHVS, CDR2 FNYEAQ. CDR3 sequence (DNA): TGTGCCAGCAGTCCCGACAGGGGCGGTAATCAGCCCCAGCATTTT. It encodes CASSPDRGGNQPQHF.

This clone occurred a few times. The chain combines TRBV9 with TRBJ2-1; TRBD1 matches at 10 bases. This CDR3 has 15 amino acids. V shed 4 bases, J shed 6 bases, and the junction held 7 bases outside the gene matches. Germline assignment: CDR1 SGDLS and CDR2 YYNGEE. The CDR3 DNA is TGTGCCAGCAGCCCTGGACAGGGGGTGTTCAATGAGCAGTTCTTC. Its translation: CASSPGQGVFNEQFF.

This clone came up once. This rearrangement joins TRBV6-1 to TRBJ1-6, with no clear D. This CDR3 comprises 18 residues. The germline gives CDR1 MNHNS, CDR2 SASEGT. Trimming shortened V by 1 base and J by 2 bases, and 15 bases separated the two germline ends. The CDR3 sequence is CASSEVYQAQAYNSPLHF. The CDR3 DNA reads as TGTGCCAGCAGTGAAGTCTATCAGGCACAAGCCTATAATTCACCCCTCCACTTT.

The chain combines TRBV5-1 with TRBJ1-1; D gene uncertain. Trimming removed 4 bases at V and 4 bases at J, with 17 bases between. Per the germline V gene, CDR1 is SGHRS and CDR2 is YFSETQ. This CDR3 spans 15 amino acids. CDR3 DNA: TGCGCCAGCAGCGCTTGGACTCTCCTAATCACTGAAGCTTTCTTT. It is translated as CASSAWTLLITEAFF. Complete variable domain (other parts from reference TRBV5-1 and TRBJ1-1): KAGVTQTPRYLIKTRGQQVTLSCSPISGHRSVSWYQQTPGQGLQFLFEYFSETQRNKGNFPGRFSGRQFSNSRSEMNVSTLELGDSALYLCASSAWTLLITEAFFGQGTRLTVV.

The chain is built from TRBV25-1 and TRBJ2-1; D possibly uses TRBD1 or TRBD2 (5 bases each). Looked up from germline, CDR1 is MGHDK and CDR2 is SYGVNS. Trimming shortened V by 4 bases and J by 10 bases, and 8 bases separated the two germline ends. This CDR3 is 11 amino acids long. For the CDR3, the DNA is TGTGCCAGCAGTGTAGGGACCGAGCAGTTCTTC. It is translated as CASSVGTEQFF.

This clone was observed once. The chain uses TRBV2 and TRBJ1-3; TRBD1 agrees at 8 bases. With 6 bases clipped from V and 0 bases from J, the junction kept 1 base outside the gene matches. Germline V lookup: CDR1 SNHLY, CDR2 FYNNEI. This CDR3 is built from 14 residues. CDR3 in amino acids: CASRDRVSGNTIYF. Here the CDR3 DNA reads TGTGCCAGCAGGGACAGGGTCTCTGGAAACACCATATATTTT. Based on the CDR3 plus reference TRBV2 and TRBJ1-3, the full variable domain is EPEVTQTPSHQVTQMGQEVILRCVPISNHLYFYWYRQILGQKVEFLVSFYNNEISEKSEIFDDQFSVERPDGSNFTLKIRSTKLEDSAMYFCASRDRVSGNTIYFGEGSWLTVV.

This clone was counted between two and nine times. The genes are TRBV5-1 and TRBJ1-1; D uncertain. Germline V gene sequence: CDR1 SGHRS, CDR2 YFSETQ. Trimming removed 3 bases from V and 1 base from J, with 7 bases in between. The CDR3 extends over 13 amino acids. As DNA, the CDR3 is TGCGCCAGCAGCTATCTGGGGAACACTGAAGCTTTCTTT. It yields the protein CASSYLGNTEAFF. Supplemented by reference TRBV5-1 and TRBJ1-1, the full variable domain reads KAGVTQTPRYLIKTRGQQVTLSCSPISGHRSVSWYQQTPGQGLQFLFEYFSETQRNKGNFPGRFSGRQFSNSRSEMNVSTLELGDSALYLCASSYLGNTEAFFGQGTRLTVV.

The CDR3 bases are TGTGCCTGGCGACCCGGGACTAGCGACCCAAGCTCCTACAATGAGCAGTTCTTC. This gives the protein CAWRPGTSDPSSYNEQFF. V gene TRBV30 combines with J gene TRBJ2-1; TRBD2 matches 10 bases. Trimming at V came to 5 bases and at J to 0 bases, leaving 13 bases not matched to a gene. Germline-derived CDR1 and CDR2 are GTSNPN and SVGIG (reference sequence). CDR3 length: 18 residues. Variable domain in full (rest from reference TRBV30 and TRBJ2-1): SQTIHQWPATLVQPVGSPLSLECTVEGTSNPNLYWYRQAAGRGLQLLFYSVGIGQISSEVPQNLSASRPQDRQFILSSKKLLLSDSGFYLCAWRPGTSDPSSYNEQFFGPGTRLTVL.

CDR3 amino acids: CASRTESGARVNEQFF. As DNA, the CDR3 is TGCGCCAGCAGAACGGAGTCGGGAGCGAGGGTCAATGAGCAGTTCTTC. The chain joins TRBV5-1 to TRBJ2-1, with a tentative D call TRBD2 (6 bases). Trimming left V 5 bases short and J 6 bases short, with 21 bases between. The CDR3 spans 16 residues. Germline V gene sequence: CDR1 SGHRS, CDR2 YFSETQ.

The V call is TRBV19, the J call TRBJ2-2; tentatively, D is TRBD1 or TRBD2 (5 bases each). The CDR3 covers 12 residues. Germline V gene lookup returns CDR1 LNHDA and CDR2 SQIVND (reference sequence). V was shortened by 1 base and J by 11 bases, with 8 bases between the two germline ends. The CDR3 loop is CASSIGGAELFF. DNA of the CDR3: TGTGCCAGTAGTATAGGAGGGGCCGAGCTGTTTTTT.

The rearrangement joins TRBV11-3 to TRBJ2-7; TRBD1 matches 9 bases. With V trimmed by 2 bases and J by 7 bases, 12 bases remained unmatched. There are 16 residues in the CDR3. CDR1 and CDR2 from the germline V gene are SGHNT and YENEEA. CDR3 amino acids: CASSLTYGTGMSEQYF. In DNA form, the CDR3 reads TGTGCCAGCAGCTTAACGTACGGGACAGGGATGTCAGAGCAGTACTTC. Combining the CDR3 with reference TRBV11-3 and TRBJ2-7 gives the whole variable domain EAGVVQSPRYKIIEKKQPVAFWCNPISGHNTLYWYLQNLGQGPELLIRYENEEAVDDSQLPKDRFSAERLKGVDSTLKIQPAELGDSAVYLCASSLTYGTGMSEQYFGPGTRLTVT.

For the CDR3, the DNA is TGTGCCAGCAGCGTAGACTATAGAGCTTCCGAGCAGTACTTC. Protein sequence: CASSVDYRASEQYF. This chain links TRBV9 with TRBJ2-7, with D unresolved. Trimming took 0 bases from V and 6 from J, leaving 13 bases between them. The germline V gene has CDR1 SGDLS and CDR2 YYNGEE. This CDR3 contains 14 residues.

The chain carries TRBV2 and TRBJ1-2; the D gene is possibly TRBD1 (6 bases). Looked up from germline, CDR1 is SNHLY and CDR2 is FYNNEI. V lost 4 bases, J lost 2 bases, and 11 bases lay in between. The CDR3 is 14 amino acids. CDR3 protein: CASSVTGTNYGYTF. The CDR3 DNA reads TGTGCCAGCAGTGTAACAGGGACAAACTATGGCTACACCTTC.